These 4 T cell receptor beta chains originate from one sample sequenced in a study of vaccination and CD4 T cells after COVID-19. Sequencing of the DNA from cultured CD4+ T cells was carried out with the Oncomine TCR Beta short-read assay. TCRdb re-derived calls from the PCR reads in MiXCR, one entry per CDR3 protein. The table has about 15,000 distinct CDR3 sequences, 40% to 60% seen once; the top ten hold 15% to 20%. Their antigens remain unidentified. Documented treatment: approximately 9-day PBMC culture with coronavirus spike peptide pools or control peptides (ViraFEST assay). The sequences come from CD4+ T cells from blood, cultured in vitro, collected before SARS-CoV-2 vaccination. The receptors were sampled from a human donor who had recovered from COVID-19.

This clonotype has more than one count but fewer than ten. The chain recombines TRBV2 with TRBJ2-7, with no clear D. V lost 4 bases and J lost 2, with 3 bases in between. Germline V gene sequence: CDR1 SNHLY, CDR2 FYNNEI. This CDR3 contains 11 residues. The CDR3 is CASSATYEQYF. CDR3 coding DNA: TGTGCCAGCAGTGCAACCTACGAGCAGTACTTC.

The genes are TRBV20-1 and TRBJ2-1, with 10 positions matching TRBD2. Trimming removed 2 bases from V and 3 bases from J; junction bases left unmatched: 10. The CDR3 has 17 amino acids. In germline, CDR1 is DFQATT, CDR2 SNEGSKA (reference sequence). The CDR3 loop is CSARSSSGRAGYNEQFF. As DNA, the CDR3 is TGCAGTGCTAGATCCTCAAGCGGGAGGGCCGGCTACAATGAGCAGTTCTTC.

This clonotype was seen only a few times. This rearrangement joins TRBV20-1 to TRBJ2-3; D is perhaps TRBD1 or TRBD2 (5 bases each). The V end was cut by 0 bases, the J end by 0 bases, with 10 bases between. The V gene's germline CDR1 is DFQATT and CDR2 SNEGSKA (reference sequence). This CDR3 region has 15 residues. The CDR3 region is CSARDNGASTDTQYF. In nucleotides, the CDR3 is TGCAGTGCTAGAGATAACGGGGCTAGCACAGATACGCAGTATTTT.

This clonotype was detected a few times. V and J are TRBV20-1 and TRBJ2-3, with TRBD2 matching over 9 bases. The trim removed 2 bases at V and 2 bases at J, leaving 14 bases unmatched. Per the germline V gene, CDR1 is DFQATT and CDR2 is SNEGSKA (reference sequence). The CDR3 contains 18 residues. The DNA for the CDR3 is TGCAGTGCTAGATACGGGACCGCGGCTAGCGGGATCACAGATACGCAGTATTTT. Translated, it gives CSARYGTAASGITDTQYF.